These 23 T cell receptor beta chains originate from one sample sequenced in a study of blood T cell repertoires in COVID-19. Libraries were prepared by immunoSEQ multiplex PCR; TCRdb keeps only in-frame clonotypes and omits some of them. The sample shows 250,000 or so clones, 90% of them seen only once. Sequenced sample: peripheral blood. These receptors were obtained from a woman aged 55-69 years with COVID-19, enrolled during active disease.

V usage is TRBV5-4 and J usage is TRBJ2-3, with 15 bases aligning to TRBD2. The germline gives CDR1 SGHNT, CDR2 YYREEE (reference sequence). The CDR3 runs to 18 residues. J was trimmed by 7 bases and V by 4 bases; bases with no gene match: 13. The CDR3 DNA is TGTGCCAGCAGCCTCGGACTAGCGGGGGGGCTAGCTCAGAATACGCAGTATTTT. Its translation is CASSLGLAGGLAQNTQYF.

V gene TRBV7-3 combines with J gene TRBJ2-1, with TRBD2 matching 12 bases. This CDR3 is 15 amino acids long. V lost 3 bases, J lost 9 bases, and 6 bases stayed unmatched. Germline loops: CDR1 SGHTA, CDR2 FQGTGA. CDR3 amino acids: CASSFSSGGAFEQFF. CDR3 bases: TGTGCCAGCAGCTTCTCTAGCGGGGGGGCCTTTGAGCAGTTCTTC.

The V and J genes are TRBV4-3 and TRBJ2-3; tentatively, D is TRBD1 (7 bases). CDR3 length: 16 residues. Germline V lookup: CDR1 LGHNA, CDR2 YSLEER. The germline V and J ends were trimmed by 0 bases and 4 bases, with 14 bases remaining between them. The CDR3 protein is CASSQDRRGLADTQYF. DNA of the CDR3: TGCGCCAGCAGCCAAGATCGGAGGGGGCTGGCAGATACGCAGTATTTT.

The rearrangement joins TRBV5-4 to TRBJ2-4, with no clear D. V gave up 6 bases and J gave up 0 bases, with 13 bases separating them. The V gene's germline CDR1 is SGHNT and CDR2 YYREEE (reference sequence). The CDR3 consists of 15 residues. CDR3 nucleotides: TGTGCCAGCAACCGTTACTCTGAAGCCAAAAACATTCAGTACTTC. Amino acid sequence: CASNRYSEAKNIQYF.

This chain connects TRBV3-1 (or the pseudogene TRBV3-2) to TRBJ1-1, with D possibly being TRBD1 (5 bases). CDR1 and CDR2 (germline): LGHDT, YNNKEL (reference sequence). This CDR3 region has 14 residues. Deletions cut 3 bases from V and 5 bases from J, with 13 bases between. The CDR3: CASSQDDRWTEAFF. CDR3 coding DNA: TGTGCCAGCAGCCAGGACGACAGATGGACTGAAGCTTTCTTT.

The genes are TRBV19 and TRBJ1-4, with D maybe TRBD1 (5 bases). The CDR3 spans 12 residues. Germline V gene lookup returns CDR1 LNHDA and CDR2 SQIVND (reference sequence). Trimming stripped 3 bases from V and 8 bases from J, with 7 bases between. The chain's CDR3 is CASSIKGEKLFF. The CDR3 DNA sequence: TGTGCCAGTAGTATCAAGGGGGAAAAACTGTTTTTT. Supplemented by reference TRBV19 and TRBJ1-4, the full variable domain reads DGGITQSPKYLFRKEGQNVTLSCEQNLNHDAMYWYRQDPGQGLRLIYYSQIVNDFQKGDIAEGYSVSREKKESFPLTVTSAQKNPTAFYLCASSIKGEKLFFGSGTQLSVL.

The chain is built from TRBV18 and TRBJ1-2; 7 bases align to TRBD1. This CDR3 has 15 residues. Trimming took 5 bases from V and 3 from J; bases not matched to a gene: 9. Germline V lookup: CDR1 KGHSH, CDR2 LQKENI. CDR3 DNA sequence: TGTGCCAGCTCAGGAACAGGGGCCCAAGACTATGGCTACACCTTC. Translated: CASSGTGAQDYGYTF.

V gene TRBV2 combines with J gene TRBJ2-2, with 7 bases lining up with TRBD1. V lost 4 bases, J lost 1 base, and 0 bases stayed unmatched. CDR3 length: 14 residues. From germline, CDR1 is SNHLY and CDR2 FYNNEI. For the CDR3, the DNA is TGTGCCAGCAGTGGACAGGGGAACACCGGGGAGCTGTTTTTT. Translating it yields CASSGQGNTGELFF. The variable domain in full, with the rest retrieved from reference TRBV2 and TRBJ2-2, is EPEVTQTPSHQVTQMGQEVILRCVPISNHLYFYWYRQILGQKVEFLVSFYNNEISEKSEIFDDQFSVERPDGSNFTLKIRSTKLEDSAMYFCASSGQGNTGELFFGEGSRLTVL.

This rearrangement joins TRBV6-5 to TRBJ2-5; 7 bases line up with TRBD1. Looked up from germline, CDR1 is MNHEY and CDR2 is SVGAGI. The J segment lost 5 bases and the V segment lost 2 bases, leaving 8 bases of the junction unmatched. This CDR3 contains 15 residues. CDR3 protein: CASSYPSTGLETQYF. DNA of the CDR3: TGTGCCAGCAGTTACCCTTCGACAGGGCTGGAGACCCAGTACTTC.

V is TRBV5-6 and J is TRBJ1-4; D might be TRBD1 (5 bases). Trimming stripped 3 bases from V and 5 bases from J, with 14 bases between. Germline CDR1 reads SGHDT; CDR2 reads YYEEEE. The CDR3 length is 15 residues. The CDR3 nucleotides read TGTGCCAGCAGCTCGATACTCCGGGGGAATGAAAAACTGTTTTTT. This translates into CASSSILRGNEKLFF.

This clone was recorded only once. The chain recombines TRBV6-4 with TRBJ1-5; D ambiguous. Germline V gene lookup returns CDR1 MRHNA and CDR2 SNTAGT. CDR3 length equals 13 residues. V lost 4 bases and J 6 bases, leaving 10 bases between the germline ends. This CDR3 reads CASSVEGSQPQHF. DNA for the CDR3: TGTGCCAGCAGTGTGGAGGGCTCTCAGCCCCAGCATTTT.

This clone was seen only a few times. The rearrangement links TRBV6-5 to TRBJ1-3; a weak D match, TRBD1 (6 bases). Trimming pared 6 bases from V and 4 bases from J, leaving 13 bases between. This CDR3 has 14 residues. The germline CDR1 and CDR2 sequences are MNHEY and SVGAGI. The DNA for the CDR3 is TGTGCCAGCAGATCAGGGGCGAGGGGAAACACCATATATTTT. It encodes CASRSGARGNTIYF.

This rearrangement joins TRBV11-1 to TRBJ2-1, with 7 bases lining up with TRBD1. With 0 bases clipped from V and 10 bases from J, the junction kept 6 bases outside the gene matches. From germline, CDR1 is SGHAT and CDR2 FQDESV (reference sequence). The CDR3 contains 14 residues. The CDR3 DNA reads as TGTGCCAGCAGCTTAGCCACGACAGGGAGCGAGCAGTTCTTC. Translated, it gives CASSLATTGSEQFF.

The chain uses TRBV7-9 and TRBJ1-2; 10 positions match TRBD1. The CDR3 sequence is 13 residues long. The V gene's germline CDR1 is SEHNR and CDR2 FQNEAQ (reference sequence). V shed 4 bases and J 8 bases; nucleotides not matched to a gene: 4. The CDR3 DNA follows: TGTGCCAGCAGCTGGGACAGGGGAGGCGGCTACACCTTC. It codes for CASSWDRGGGYTF.

This chain uses TRBV7-9 with TRBJ1-1; no reliable D call. The CDR3 totals 16 residues. V shed 1 base and J shed 4 bases, with 16 bases lying between them. Germline V gene sequence: CDR1 SEHNR, CDR2 FQNEAQ (reference sequence). CDR3 loop: CASSLELGRGGTEAFF. DNA for the CDR3: TGTGCCAGCAGCTTAGAGCTGGGTCGTGGAGGCACTGAAGCTTTCTTT.

V gene TRBV7-8 combines with J gene TRBJ1-4; 7 bases are a match to TRBD1. V was clipped by 4 bases and J by 6 bases; unmatched bases: 11. CDR3 size: 16 residues. From germline, CDR1 is SGHVS and CDR2 FQNEAQ. The CDR3 reads CASSSVVAGGHEKLFF. The CDR3 DNA is TGTGCCAGCAGCTCGGTAGTCGCAGGGGGACATGAAAAACTGTTTTTT.

This chain joins TRBV6-5 and TRBJ1-5, with 7 bases matching TRBD1. Germline CDR1 reads MNHEY; CDR2 reads SVGAGI. V shed 3 bases and J 9 bases; nucleotides not matched to a gene: 11. The CDR3 length is 15 residues. The CDR3 DNA reads TGTGCCAGCAGTTATAGGGGGCAGGGTGGTGGGCCCCAGCATTTT. Translating it yields CASSYRGQGGGPQHF.

The sample holds one count of this clone. The J gene is TRBJ1-1, the V gene TRBV29-1; a possible D gene is TRBD1 (6 bases). The V end was cut by 6 bases, the J end by 7 bases, with 15 bases between. There are 12 residues in the CDR3. Germline V gives CDR1 SQVTM, CDR2 ANQGSEA. In nucleotides, the CDR3 is TGCAGCGTCGGAACAGGGACGGGTGAAGCTTTCTTT. It yields the protein CSVGTGTGEAFF.

This clone was observed a few times. The J gene is TRBJ2-1, the V gene TRBV10-1, with 11 bases identical to TRBD1. CDR1 is WNHNN and CDR2 is SYGVQD in the germline V gene (reference sequence). The CDR3 is 16 residues long. J was trimmed by 3 bases and V by 3 bases; bases with no gene match: 4. The CDR3 DNA follows: TGCGCCAGCAGTGAATATGGGACAGGGGGCTACAATGAGCAGTTCTTC. Its translation is CASSEYGTGGYNEQFF.

V gene TRBV5-8 combines with J gene TRBJ2-5; D remains ambiguous. Trimming took 4 bases from V and 7 from J, leaving 5 bases between them. The CDR3 covers 10 residues. CDR1 SGHTS and CDR2 YDEGEE come from the germline V gene. Here the CDR3 DNA reads TGTGCCAGCAGCCTTAGGACCCAGTACTTC. Translating gives CASSLRTQYF. The entire variable domain, with the rest obtained from reference TRBV5-8 and TRBJ2-5, is as follows: EAGVTQSPTHLIKTRGQQATLRCSPISGHTSVYWYQQALGLGLQFLLWYDEGEERNRGNFPPRFSGRQFPNYSSELNVNALELEDSALYLCASSLRTQYFGPGTRLLVL.

The genes are TRBV7-2 and TRBJ2-2, with 7 bases fitting TRBD1. With 5 bases clipped from V and 2 bases from J, the junction kept 2 bases outside the gene matches. The CDR3 contains 14 residues. Germline V CDR1 and CDR2: SGHTA, FQGNSA. CDR3 sequence (DNA): TGTGCCAGCAGCCGGGACAGAAACACCGGGGAGCTGTTTTTT. This sequence encodes CASSRDRNTGELFF. Combining the CDR3 with reference TRBV7-2 and TRBJ2-2 gives the whole variable domain GAGVSQSPSNKVTEKGKDVELRCDPISGHTALYWYRQSLGQGLEFLIYFQGNSAPDKSGLPSDRFSAERTGGSVSTLTIQRTQQEDSAVYLCASSRDRNTGELFFGEGSRLTVL.

This chain joins TRBV9 and TRBJ2-5; perhaps TRBD2 as D (7 bases). Looked up from germline, CDR1 is SGDLS and CDR2 is YYNGEE. This CDR3 is built from 16 residues. V gave up 0 bases and J gave up 1 base, with 13 bases separating them. CDR3 DNA sequence: TGTGCCAGCAGCGTAGGAGGGGGGGGAAGCCAAGAGACCCAGTACTTC. Translated: CASSVGGGGSQETQYF.

A word on this clone: Other nucleotide sequences from this sample produce the same CDR3. The chain uses TRBV7-2 and TRBJ1-1; TRBD1 is a possible D gene (6 bases). V was trimmed by 3 bases and J by 8 bases, leaving 13 bases between them. The CDR3 consists of 13 residues. CDR1 and CDR2 (germline): SGHTA, FQGNSA. CDR3 sequence reads: CASSLGRDREAFF. The CDR3 bases are TGTGCCAGCAGCTTGGGCCGTGACAGGGAAGCTTTCTTT.